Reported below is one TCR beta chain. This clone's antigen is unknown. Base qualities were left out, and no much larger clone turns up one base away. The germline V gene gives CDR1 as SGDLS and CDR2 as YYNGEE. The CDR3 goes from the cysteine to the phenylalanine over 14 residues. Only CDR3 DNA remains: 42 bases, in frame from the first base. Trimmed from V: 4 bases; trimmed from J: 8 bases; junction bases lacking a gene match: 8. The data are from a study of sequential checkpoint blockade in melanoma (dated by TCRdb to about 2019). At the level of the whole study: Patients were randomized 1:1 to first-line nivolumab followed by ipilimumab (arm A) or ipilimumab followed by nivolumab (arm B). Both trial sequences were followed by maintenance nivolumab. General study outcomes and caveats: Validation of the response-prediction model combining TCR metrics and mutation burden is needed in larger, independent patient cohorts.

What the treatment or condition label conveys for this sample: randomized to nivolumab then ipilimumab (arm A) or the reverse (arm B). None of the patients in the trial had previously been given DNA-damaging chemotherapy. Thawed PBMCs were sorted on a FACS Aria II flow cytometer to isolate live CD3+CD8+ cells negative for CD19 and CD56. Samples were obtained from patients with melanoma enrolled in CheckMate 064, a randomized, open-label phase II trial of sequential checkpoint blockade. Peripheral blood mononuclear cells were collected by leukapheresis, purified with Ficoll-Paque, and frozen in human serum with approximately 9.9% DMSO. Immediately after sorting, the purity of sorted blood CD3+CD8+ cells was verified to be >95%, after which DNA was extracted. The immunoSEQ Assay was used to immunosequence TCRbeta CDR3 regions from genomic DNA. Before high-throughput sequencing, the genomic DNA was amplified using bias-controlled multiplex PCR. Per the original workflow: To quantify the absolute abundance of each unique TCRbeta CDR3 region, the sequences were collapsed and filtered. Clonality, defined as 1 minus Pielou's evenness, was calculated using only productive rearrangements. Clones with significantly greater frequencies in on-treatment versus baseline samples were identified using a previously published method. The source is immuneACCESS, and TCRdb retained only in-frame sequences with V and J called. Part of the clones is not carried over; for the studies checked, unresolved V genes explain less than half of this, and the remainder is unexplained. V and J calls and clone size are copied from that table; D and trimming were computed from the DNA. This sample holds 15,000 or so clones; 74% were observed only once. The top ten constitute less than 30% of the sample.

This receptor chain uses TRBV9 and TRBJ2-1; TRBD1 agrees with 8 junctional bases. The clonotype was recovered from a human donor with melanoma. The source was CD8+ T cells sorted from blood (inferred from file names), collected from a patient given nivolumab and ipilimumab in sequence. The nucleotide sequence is TGTGCCAGCAGCCTCAGGACAGGGACGGATGAGCAGTTCTTC. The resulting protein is CASSLRTGTDEQFF.